The clone carrying this T cell receptor (beta chain) was seen repeatedly, ten times or more. What it binds is unknown. The data derive from a study of T cell repertoires in cytomegalovirus infection. Overall study context: Evidence of both CMV infection and a matching HLA type came from public TCR beta signatures. General study findings and limits: Individuals carrying CMV plus the relevant HLA were identified by cumulative frequency of public TCR beta families. It was HLA-C-restricted CMV-specific TCR beta clonotypes that dominated the response ex vivo.

TCRdb used MiXCR to reprocess the reads, holding one entry per CDR3 protein. The sample lists some 680,000 distinct CDR3 sequences, about a third occurring once. CDR1 is SGHTA, CDR2 FQGNSA, per germline. The junction had 10 bases not matched to a gene; V was cut back by 1 base and J by 4 bases. This CDR3 has 17 residues. Sequenced input: PBMCs. The TCR was taken from a human donor in good health (CMV status not recorded). Some clones in this sample may be carry-over from other donors' samples. This rearrangement joins TRBV7-2 to TRBJ1-3; 7 bases are a match to TRBD1. The CDR3 DNA is TGTGCCAGCAGCTTAGGCGCCGGGAGGACAGGAGGAAACACCATATATTTT. Residues: CASSLGAGRTGGNTIYF.